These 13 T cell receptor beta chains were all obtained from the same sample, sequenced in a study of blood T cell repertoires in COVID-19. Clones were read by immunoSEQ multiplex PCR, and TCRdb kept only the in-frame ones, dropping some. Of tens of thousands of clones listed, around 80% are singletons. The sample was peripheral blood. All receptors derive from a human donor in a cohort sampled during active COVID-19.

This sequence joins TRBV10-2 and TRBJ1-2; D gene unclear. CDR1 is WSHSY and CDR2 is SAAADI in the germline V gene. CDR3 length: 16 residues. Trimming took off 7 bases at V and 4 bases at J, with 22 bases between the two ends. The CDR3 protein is CASTPPTQRILYGYTF. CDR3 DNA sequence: TGCGCCAGCACCCCCCCCACCCAGCGTATCCTCTATGGCTACACCTTC.

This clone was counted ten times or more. CDR3 sequence: CASSLTGSNIQYF. The CDR3 region has the DNA TGTGCCAGCAGCTTGACAGGGAGTAACATTCAGTACTTC. The chain recombines TRBV11-3 with TRBJ2-4; 7 bases match TRBD1. Germline V gene data show CDR1 as SGHNT and CDR2 as YENEEA. V trimming: 3 bases; J trimming: 7 bases; junction bases outside the gene matches: 3. This CDR3 contains 13 residues.

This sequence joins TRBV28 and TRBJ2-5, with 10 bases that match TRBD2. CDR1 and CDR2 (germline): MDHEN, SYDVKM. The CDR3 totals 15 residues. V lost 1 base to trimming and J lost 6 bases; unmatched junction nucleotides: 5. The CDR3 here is CASSLSSGGPKTQYF. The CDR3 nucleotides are TGTGCCAGCAGTTTATCTAGCGGGGGCCCGAAGACCCAGTACTTC.

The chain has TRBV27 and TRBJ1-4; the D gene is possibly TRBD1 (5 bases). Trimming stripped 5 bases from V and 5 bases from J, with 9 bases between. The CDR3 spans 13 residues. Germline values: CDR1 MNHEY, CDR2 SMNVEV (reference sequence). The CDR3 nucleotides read TGTGCCAGCAGTATAAAGGGGAATGAAAAACTGTTTTTT. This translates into CASSIKGNEKLFF.

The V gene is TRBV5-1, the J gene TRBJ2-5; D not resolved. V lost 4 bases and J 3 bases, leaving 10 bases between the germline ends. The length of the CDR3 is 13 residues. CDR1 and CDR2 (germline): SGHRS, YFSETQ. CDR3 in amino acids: CASSQLSKETQYF. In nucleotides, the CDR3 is TGCGCCAGCAGCCAATTGAGCAAAGAGACCCAGTACTTC.

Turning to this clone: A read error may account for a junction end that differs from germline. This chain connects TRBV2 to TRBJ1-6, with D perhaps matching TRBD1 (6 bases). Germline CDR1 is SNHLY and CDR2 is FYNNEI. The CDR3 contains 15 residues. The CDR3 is CASREATGHNSPLHF. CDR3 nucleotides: TGTGCCAGCAGGGAAGCGACAGGTCATAATTCACCCCTCCACTTT.

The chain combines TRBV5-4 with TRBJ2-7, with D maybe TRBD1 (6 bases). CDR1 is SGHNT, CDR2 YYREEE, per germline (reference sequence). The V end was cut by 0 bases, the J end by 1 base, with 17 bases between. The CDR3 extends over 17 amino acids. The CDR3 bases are TGTGCCAGCAGCTTGGTCTTTGGACAGTTCCATTCCTACGAGCAGTACTTC. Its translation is CASSLVFGQFHSYEQYF.

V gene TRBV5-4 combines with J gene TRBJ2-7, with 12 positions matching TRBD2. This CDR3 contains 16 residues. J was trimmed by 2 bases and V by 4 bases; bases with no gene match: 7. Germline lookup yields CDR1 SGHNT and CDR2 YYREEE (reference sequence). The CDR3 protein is CASSITSGGPPYEQYF. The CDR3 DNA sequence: TGTGCCAGCAGCATAACTAGCGGGGGGCCGCCCTACGAGCAGTACTTC.

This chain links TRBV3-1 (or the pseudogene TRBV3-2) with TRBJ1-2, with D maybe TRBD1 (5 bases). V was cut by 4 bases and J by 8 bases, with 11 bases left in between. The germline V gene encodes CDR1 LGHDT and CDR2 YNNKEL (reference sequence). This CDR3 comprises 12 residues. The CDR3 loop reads CASSPGNGGYTF. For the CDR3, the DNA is TGTGCCAGCAGCCCAGGGAACGGCGGCTACACCTTC.

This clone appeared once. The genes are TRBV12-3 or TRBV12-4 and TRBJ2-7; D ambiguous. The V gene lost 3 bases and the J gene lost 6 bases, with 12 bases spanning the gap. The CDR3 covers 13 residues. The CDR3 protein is CASSLWQYSEQYF. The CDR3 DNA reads TGTGCCAGCAGTTTGTGGCAGTACAGCGAGCAGTACTTC.

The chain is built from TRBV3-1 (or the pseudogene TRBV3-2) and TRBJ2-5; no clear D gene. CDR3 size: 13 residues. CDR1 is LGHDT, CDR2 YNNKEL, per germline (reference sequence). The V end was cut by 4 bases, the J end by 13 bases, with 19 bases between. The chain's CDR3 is CASSRVFLDRTYF. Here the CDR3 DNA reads TGTGCCAGCAGCCGGGTGTTTCTAGACCGCACGTACTTC.

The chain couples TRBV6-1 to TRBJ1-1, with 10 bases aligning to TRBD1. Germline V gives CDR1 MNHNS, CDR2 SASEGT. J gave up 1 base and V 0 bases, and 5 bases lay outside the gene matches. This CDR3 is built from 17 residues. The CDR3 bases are TGTGCCAGCAGTGAAGCGGGGACAGGGGTTTCGAACACTGAAGCTTTCTTT. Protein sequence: CASSEAGTGVSNTEAFF.

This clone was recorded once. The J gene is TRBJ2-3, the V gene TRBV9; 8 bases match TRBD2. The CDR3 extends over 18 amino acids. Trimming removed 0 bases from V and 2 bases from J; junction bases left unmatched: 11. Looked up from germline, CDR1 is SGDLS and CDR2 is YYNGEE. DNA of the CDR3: TGTGCCAGCAGCGTAGGTAGGGGTGGCGGGGGGAACACAGATACGCAGTATTTT. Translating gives CASSVGRGGGGNTDTQYF.